The clone carrying this TCR beta chain has at least ten counts. Its antigen is still unknown. The time point denotes: newly diagnosed GD, antithyroid drugs for less than 3 months. RNA extracted from PBMCs served as the sequencing template. The data were obtained in a study of regulatory T cells in long-lasting Graves disease. Regarding the study as a whole: Public clonotype sharing was higher in persistent than newly diagnosed patients. Persistent disease showed a preference for TRBV28, TRBJ1-2 and TRBJ2-5.

Germline V lookup: CDR1 MNHEY, CDR2 SVGEGT. The CDR3 totals 17 residues. The ends lost 8 bases at V and 8 bases at J; junction bases unmatched: 19. Building the TCR beta libraries relied on iRepertoire HTBI primers, and CDR3 regions underwent Arm-PCR. TCRdb recomputed calls from the multiplex PCR reads with MiXCR, one row per CDR3 protein. The sample records roughly 400,000 distinct CDR3 sequences, 15% to 20% being singletons. These same records also appear under a second study, on T cells in Graves' hyperthyroidism and ophthalmopathy. According to that study: Across 18 months, stable Graves' hyperthyroidism was marked by no progression to ophthalmopathy. Initially, a first-round RT-PCR of the TCR CDR3 employed the HTBI primer set.

This chain uses TRBV6-2 or TRBV6-3 with TRBJ2-1, with 9 bases that match TRBD1. The sequences come from peripheral blood mononuclear cells (PBMCs), collected at new diagnosis, from a patient treated with antithyroid drugs. This receptor was taken from a woman under 30 with Graves disease. CDR3: CASLRPGDREEGDEQFF. In DNA, the CDR3 is TGTGCCAGCTTACGTCCCGGGGACAGGGAGGAAGGGGATGAGCAGTTCTTC.